This T cell receptor (beta chain) came from a study of PD-1 blockade in mismatch repair-deficient tumors. TCR sequencing covered a few patients who responded to pembrolizumab. V lost 3 bases to trimming and J lost 4 bases, with 16 bases between them. From germline, CDR1 is SGHDN and CDR2 FVKESK. CDR3 length: 16 residues. The repertoire was sequenced with immunoSEQ multiplex PCR; TCRdb's copy has only in-frame clones and lacks some. The repertoire holds under 85,000 clones, with 70% to 85% as singletons. The rearrangement uses TRBV14 and TRBJ2-1; possibly TRBD2 for D (6 bases). The source material was peripheral blood, sampled 2 weeks after starting pembrolizumab. The receptor was derived from an adult with mismatch repair-deficient cancer. The CDR3 nucleotides are TGTGCCAGCAGCCATTTCCAGGGACTTGGGTACAATGAGCAGTTCTTC. Translation: CASSHFQGLGYNEQFF.